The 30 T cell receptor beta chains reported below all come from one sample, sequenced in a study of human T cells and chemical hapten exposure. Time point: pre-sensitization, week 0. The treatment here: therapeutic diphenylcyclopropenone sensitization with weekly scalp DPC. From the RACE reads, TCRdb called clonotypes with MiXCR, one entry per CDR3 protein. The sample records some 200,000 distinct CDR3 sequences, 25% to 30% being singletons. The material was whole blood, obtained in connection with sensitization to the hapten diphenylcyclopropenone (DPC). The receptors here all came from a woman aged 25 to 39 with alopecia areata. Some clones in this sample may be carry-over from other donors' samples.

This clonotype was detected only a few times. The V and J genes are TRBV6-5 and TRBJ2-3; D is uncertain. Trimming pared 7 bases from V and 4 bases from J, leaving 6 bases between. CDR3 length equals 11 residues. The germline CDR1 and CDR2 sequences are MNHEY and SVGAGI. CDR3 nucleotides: TGTGCCAGCAAGATAGCAGATACGCAGTATTTT. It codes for CASKIADTQYF.

CDR3 sequence: CASSLEEGTYGYTF. The DNA for the CDR3 is TGTGCCAGCAGCTTGGAGGAGGGGACCTATGGCTACACCTTC. The rearrangement joins TRBV5-4 to TRBJ1-2; D is perhaps TRBD1 (5 bases). V was clipped by 0 bases and J by 4 bases, with 10 bases between them. Germline CDR1 is SGHNT and CDR2 is YYREEE (reference sequence). This CDR3 spans 14 amino acids.

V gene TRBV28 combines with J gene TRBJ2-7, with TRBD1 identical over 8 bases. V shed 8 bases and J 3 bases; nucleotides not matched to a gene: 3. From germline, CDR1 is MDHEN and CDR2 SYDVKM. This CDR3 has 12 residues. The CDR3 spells CASRTGLYEQYF. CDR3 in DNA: TGTGCCAGCCGGACAGGGCTCTACGAGCAGTACTTC.

CDR3 protein: CASSLGSLNEQFF. Written as DNA, the CDR3 is TGTGCCAGCAGCTTAGGTTCACTCAATGAGCAGTTCTTC. The J gene is TRBJ2-1, the V gene TRBV7-8; D is ambiguous. Per germline, CDR1 SGHVS and CDR2 FQNEAQ. The CDR3 consists of 13 residues. V was shortened by 1 base and J by 6 bases, with 7 bases between the two germline ends. The full variable domain, its missing parts supplied by reference TRBV7-8 and TRBJ2-1, is GAGVSQSPRYKVAKRGQDVALRCDPISGHVSLFWYQQALGQGPEFLTYFQNEAQLDKSGLPSDRFFAERPEGSVSTLKIQRTQQEDSAVYLCASSLGSLNEQFFGPGTRLTVL.

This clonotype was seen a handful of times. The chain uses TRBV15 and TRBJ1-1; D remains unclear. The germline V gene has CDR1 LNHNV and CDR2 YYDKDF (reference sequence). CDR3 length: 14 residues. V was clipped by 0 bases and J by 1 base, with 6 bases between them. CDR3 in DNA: TGTGCCACCAGCAGAGATCTTGGGAACACTGAAGCTTTCTTT. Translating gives CATSRDLGNTEAFF.

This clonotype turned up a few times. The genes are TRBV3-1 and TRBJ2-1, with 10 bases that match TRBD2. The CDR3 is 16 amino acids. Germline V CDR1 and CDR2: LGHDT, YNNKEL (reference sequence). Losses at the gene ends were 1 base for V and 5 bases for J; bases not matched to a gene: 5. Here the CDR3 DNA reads TGTGCCAGCAGCCAAGTAATAGCGGGGGGAAACAATGAGCAGTTCTTC. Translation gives CASSQVIAGGNNEQFF.

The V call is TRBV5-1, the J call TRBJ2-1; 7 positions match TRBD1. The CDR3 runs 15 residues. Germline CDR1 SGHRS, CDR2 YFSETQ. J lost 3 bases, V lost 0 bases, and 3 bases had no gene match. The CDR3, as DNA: TGCGCCAGCAGCTTGGCCCCAGGGGGCTACAATGAGCAGTTCTTC. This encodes CASSLAPGGYNEQFF.

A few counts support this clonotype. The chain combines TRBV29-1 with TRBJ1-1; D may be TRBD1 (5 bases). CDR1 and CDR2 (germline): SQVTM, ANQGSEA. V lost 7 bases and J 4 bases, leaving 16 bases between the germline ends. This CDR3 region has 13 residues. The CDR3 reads CSASQAWGTEAFF. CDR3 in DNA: TGCAGCGCATCACAGGCCTGGGGCACTGAAGCTTTCTTT.

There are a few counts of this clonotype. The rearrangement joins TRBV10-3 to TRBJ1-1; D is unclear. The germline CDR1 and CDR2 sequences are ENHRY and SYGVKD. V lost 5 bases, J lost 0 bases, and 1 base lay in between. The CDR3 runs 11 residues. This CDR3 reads CAISMNTEAFF. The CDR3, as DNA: TGTGCCATCAGTATGAACACTGAAGCTTTCTTT.

CDR3 residues: CASSSRISGTQYF. The CDR3 nucleotides read TGTGCCAGCAGCTCCCGGATCTCCGGGACCCAGTACTTC. The gene calls are TRBV7-2 and TRBJ2-5; D is unresolved. The V gene's germline CDR1 is SGHTA and CDR2 FQGNSA. The CDR3 loop spans 13 amino acids. Trimming stripped 4 bases from V and 7 bases from J, with 13 bases between.

DNA of the CDR3: TGTGCCACCAGCTCTTACCCAGCGGGATCCCCCTACAATGAGCAGTTCTTC. Its protein product is CATSSYPAGSPYNEQFF. This chain connects TRBV15 to TRBJ2-1; 7 positions match TRBD2. The V gene end was trimmed by 5 bases and the J gene end by 2 bases; junction bases not matched to a gene: 12. This CDR3 comprises 17 residues. Germline CDR1 LNHNV, CDR2 YYDKDF (reference sequence).

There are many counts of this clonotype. Here the CDR3 DNA reads TGCAGCGTTGCCCGGGAGGAGACCCAGTACTTC. This sequence encodes CSVAREETQYF. The chain carries TRBV29-1 and TRBJ2-5; possibly TRBD2 for D (6 bases). Trimming took off 4 bases at V and 5 bases at J, with 8 bases between the two ends. This CDR3 is 11 amino acids long. Germline loops: CDR1 SQVTM, CDR2 ANQGSEA.

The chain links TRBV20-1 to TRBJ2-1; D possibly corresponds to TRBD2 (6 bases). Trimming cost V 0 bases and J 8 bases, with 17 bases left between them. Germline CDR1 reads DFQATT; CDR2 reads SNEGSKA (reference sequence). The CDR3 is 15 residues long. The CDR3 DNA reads TGCAGTGCTAGAGATGAATTGGTAGGAGGGGATGAGCAGTTCTTC. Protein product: CSARDELVGGDEQFF.

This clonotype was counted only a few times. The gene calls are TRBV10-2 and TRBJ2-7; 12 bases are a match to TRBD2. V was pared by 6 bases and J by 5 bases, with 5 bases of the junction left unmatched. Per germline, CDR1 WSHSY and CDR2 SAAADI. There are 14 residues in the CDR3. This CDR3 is CASSLAGGINEQYF. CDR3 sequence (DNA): TGCGCCAGCAGCCTAGCGGGGGGGATCAACGAGCAGTACTTC.

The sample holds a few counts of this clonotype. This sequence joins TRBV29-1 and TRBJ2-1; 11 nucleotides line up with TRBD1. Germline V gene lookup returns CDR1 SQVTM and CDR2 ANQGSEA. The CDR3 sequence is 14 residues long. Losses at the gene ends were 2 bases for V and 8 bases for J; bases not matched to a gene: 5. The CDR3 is CSVETGTGGYEQFF. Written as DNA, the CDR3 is TGCAGCGTTGAAACCGGGACAGGGGGGTATGAGCAGTTCTTC.

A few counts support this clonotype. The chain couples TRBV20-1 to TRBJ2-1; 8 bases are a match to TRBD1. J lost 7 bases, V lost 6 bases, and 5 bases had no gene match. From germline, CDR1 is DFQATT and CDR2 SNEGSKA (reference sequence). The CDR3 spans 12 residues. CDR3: CSADRGGNEQFF. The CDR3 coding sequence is TGCAGTGCCGACAGGGGTGGGAATGAGCAGTTCTTC.

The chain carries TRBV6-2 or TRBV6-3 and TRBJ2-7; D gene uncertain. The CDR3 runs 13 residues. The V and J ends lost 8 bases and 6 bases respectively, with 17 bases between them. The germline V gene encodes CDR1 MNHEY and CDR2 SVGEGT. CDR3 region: CASVGSPVVEQYF. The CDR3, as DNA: TGTGCCAGCGTGGGGTCTCCGGTCGTCGAGCAGTACTTC.

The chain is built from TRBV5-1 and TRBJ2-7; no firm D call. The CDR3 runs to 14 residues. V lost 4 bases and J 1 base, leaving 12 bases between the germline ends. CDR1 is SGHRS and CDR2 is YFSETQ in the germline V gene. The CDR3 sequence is CASSAGPGSYEQYF. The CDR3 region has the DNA TGCGCCAGCAGCGCCGGGCCCGGTTCCTACGAGCAGTACTTC.

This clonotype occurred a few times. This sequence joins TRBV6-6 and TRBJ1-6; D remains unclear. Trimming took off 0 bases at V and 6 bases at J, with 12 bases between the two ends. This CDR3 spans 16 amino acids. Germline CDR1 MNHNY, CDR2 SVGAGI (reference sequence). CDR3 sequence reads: CASSYSFQETNSPLHF. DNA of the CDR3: TGTGCCAGCAGTTACTCGTTCCAGGAAACTAATTCACCCCTCCACTTT.

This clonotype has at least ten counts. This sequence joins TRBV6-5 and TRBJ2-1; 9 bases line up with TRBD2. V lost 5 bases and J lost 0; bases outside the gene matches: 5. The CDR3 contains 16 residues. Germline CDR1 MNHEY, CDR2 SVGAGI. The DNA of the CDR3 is TGTGCCAGCAGTAAGACTAGCGGAACCTCCTACAATGAGCAGTTCTTC. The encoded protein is CASSKTSGTSYNEQFF.

The CDR3 bases are TGTGCCAGCAGTGATAGCCCCTTTGGGGGGCCGGGTACCGGGGAGCTGTTTTTT. It is translated as CASSDSPFGGPGTGELFF. The chain links TRBV6-1 to TRBJ2-2, with D perhaps given as TRBD1 or TRBD2 (6 bases each). Germline V lookup: CDR1 MNHNS, CDR2 SASEGT. V lost 3 bases, J lost 5 bases, and 22 bases lay in between. The CDR3 runs 18 residues.

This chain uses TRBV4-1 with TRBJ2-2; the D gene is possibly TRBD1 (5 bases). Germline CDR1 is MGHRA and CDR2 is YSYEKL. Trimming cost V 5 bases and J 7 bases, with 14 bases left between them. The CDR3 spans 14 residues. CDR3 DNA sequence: TGCGCCAGCAGCGTTGGCAGGGAAAGCGGGGAGCTGTTTTTT. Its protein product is CASSVGRESGELFF.

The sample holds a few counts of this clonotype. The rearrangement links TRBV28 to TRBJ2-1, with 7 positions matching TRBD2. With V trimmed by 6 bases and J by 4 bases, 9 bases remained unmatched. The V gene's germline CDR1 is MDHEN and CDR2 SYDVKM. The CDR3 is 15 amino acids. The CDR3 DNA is TGTGCCAGCAGCTTTACCCCGGGGGGTTACAATGAGCAGTTCTTC. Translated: CASSFTPGGYNEQFF. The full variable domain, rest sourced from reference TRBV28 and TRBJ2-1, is DVKVTQSSRYLVKRTGEKVFLECVQDMDHENMFWYRQDPGLGLRLIYFSYDVKMKEKGDIPEGYSVSREKKERFSLILESASTNQTSMYLCASSFTPGGYNEQFFGPGTRLTVL.

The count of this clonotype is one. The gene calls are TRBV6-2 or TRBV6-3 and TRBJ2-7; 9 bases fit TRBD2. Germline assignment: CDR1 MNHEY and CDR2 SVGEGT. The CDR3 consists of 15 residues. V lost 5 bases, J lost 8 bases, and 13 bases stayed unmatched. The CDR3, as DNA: TGTGCCAGCAGTAACAAGAGACTAGCGGTGATCAAGCAGTACTTC. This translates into CASSNKRLAVIKQYF.

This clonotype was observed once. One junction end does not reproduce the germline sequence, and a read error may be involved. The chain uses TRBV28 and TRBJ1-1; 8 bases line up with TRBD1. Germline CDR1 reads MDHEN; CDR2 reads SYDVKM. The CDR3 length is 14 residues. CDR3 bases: TGTGTCAGCAGTGGGGACAGGTTGAACACTGAAGCTTTCTTT. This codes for CVSSGDRLNTEAFF.

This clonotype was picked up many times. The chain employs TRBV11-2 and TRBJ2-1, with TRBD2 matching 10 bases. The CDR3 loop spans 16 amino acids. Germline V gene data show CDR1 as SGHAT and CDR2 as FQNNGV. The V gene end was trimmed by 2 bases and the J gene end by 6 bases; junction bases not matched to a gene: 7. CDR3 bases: TGTGCCAGCAGCTTATGGACTAGCGGAATAACCAATGAGCAGTTCTTC. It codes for CASSLWTSGITNEQFF.

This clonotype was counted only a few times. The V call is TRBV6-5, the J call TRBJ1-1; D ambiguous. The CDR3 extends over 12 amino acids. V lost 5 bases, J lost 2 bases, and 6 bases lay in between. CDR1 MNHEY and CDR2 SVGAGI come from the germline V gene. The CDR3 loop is CASSRPNTEAFF. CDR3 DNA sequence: TGTGCCAGCAGTAGGCCTAACACTGAAGCTTTCTTT.

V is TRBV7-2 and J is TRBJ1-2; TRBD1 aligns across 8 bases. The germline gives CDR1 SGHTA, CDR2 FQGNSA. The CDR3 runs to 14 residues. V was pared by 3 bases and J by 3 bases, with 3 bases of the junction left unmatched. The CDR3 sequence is CASSFTTGDYGYTF. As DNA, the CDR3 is TGTGCCAGCAGCTTTACGACAGGGGACTATGGCTACACCTTC.

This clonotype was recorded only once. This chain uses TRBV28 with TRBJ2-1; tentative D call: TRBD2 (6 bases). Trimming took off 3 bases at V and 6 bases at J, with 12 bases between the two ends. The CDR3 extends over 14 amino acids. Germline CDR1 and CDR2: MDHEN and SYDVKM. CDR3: CASSFRGSVNEQFF. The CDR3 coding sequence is TGTGCCAGCAGTTTTCGGGGGAGTGTCAATGAGCAGTTCTTC.

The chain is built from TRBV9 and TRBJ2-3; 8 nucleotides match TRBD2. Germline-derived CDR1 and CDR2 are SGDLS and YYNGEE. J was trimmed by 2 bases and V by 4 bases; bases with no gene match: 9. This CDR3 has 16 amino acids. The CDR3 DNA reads TGTGCCAGCAGCCCACTGAGCGGGGGCCTCACAGATACGCAGTATTTT. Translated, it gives CASSPLSGGLTDTQYF.